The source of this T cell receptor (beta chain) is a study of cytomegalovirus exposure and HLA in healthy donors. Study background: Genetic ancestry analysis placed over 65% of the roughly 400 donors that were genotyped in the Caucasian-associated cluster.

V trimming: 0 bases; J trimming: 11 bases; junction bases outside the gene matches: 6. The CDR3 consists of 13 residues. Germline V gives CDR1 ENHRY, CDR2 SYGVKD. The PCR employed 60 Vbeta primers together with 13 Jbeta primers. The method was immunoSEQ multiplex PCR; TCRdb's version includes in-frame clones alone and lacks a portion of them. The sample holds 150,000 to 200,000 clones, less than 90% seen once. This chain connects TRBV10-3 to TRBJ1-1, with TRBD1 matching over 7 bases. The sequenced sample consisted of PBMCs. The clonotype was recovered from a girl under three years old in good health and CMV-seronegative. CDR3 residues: CAISESGKTGAFF. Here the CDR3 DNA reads TGTGCCATCAGTGAGTCAGGGAAGACAGGGGCTTTCTTT.